This passage covers 13 T cell receptor beta chains from one sample sequenced in a study of T cell repertoires in cytomegalovirus infection. TCRdb processed the reads anew with MiXCR; each CDR3 protein has one entry. The table records fewer than 350,000 distinct CDR3 sequences, roughly 15% of them present only once. The sequencing input was PBMCs. The receptors come from a human donor in good health (CMV status not recorded). Some clones in this sample may be carry-over from other donors' samples.

This clonotype was detected ten times or more. The V and J genes are TRBV7-6 and TRBJ2-1; TRBD1 aligns across 10 bases. The CDR3 runs to 18 residues. V trimming: 5 bases; J trimming: 6 bases; junction bases outside the gene matches: 16. Germline V gene sequence: CDR1 SGHVS, CDR2 FNYEAQ. CDR3 in DNA: TGTGCCAGCAGCGCCTACGGGACAGGGGTGGGTACGGTCAATGAGCAGTTCTTC. Protein: CASSAYGTGVGTVNEQFF.

This clonotype was counted ten times or more. This chain links TRBV7-9 with TRBJ2-5; D call uncertain. This CDR3 comprises 14 residues. Between the trimmed V and J ends, which lost 4 bases and 0 bases, there was a span of 9 bases. Per germline, CDR1 SEHNR and CDR2 FQNEAQ (reference sequence). Here the CDR3 DNA reads TGTGCCAGCAGCTCTACCCGGGACCAAGAGACCCAGTACTTC. It yields the protein CASSSTRDQETQYF.

The genes are TRBV4-2 and TRBJ2-1; TRBD2 matches 7 bases. The germline CDR1 and CDR2 sequences are LGHNA and YNFKEQ. This CDR3 region has 16 residues. Trimming at V came to 2 bases and at J to 0 bases, leaving 4 bases not matched to a gene. The CDR3 bases are TGTGCCAGCAGCCAACTCGGGGGGAGCTCCTACAATGAGCAGTTCTTC. It translates to CASSQLGGSSYNEQFF.

This clonotype occurred a few times. The chain uses TRBV7-9 and TRBJ2-3; D remains ambiguous. Trimming left V 1 base short and J 7 bases short, with 6 bases between. The CDR3 extends over 12 amino acids. Per the germline V gene, CDR1 is SEHNR and CDR2 is FQNEAQ (reference sequence). The CDR3 bases are TGTGCCAGCAGCTTAGATACCAATACGCAGTATTTT. It encodes CASSLDTNTQYF.

This clonotype was picked up many times. The genes are TRBV27 and TRBJ2-5; D not certain. Trimming removed 5 bases from V and 2 bases from J, with 9 bases in between. CDR3 size: 13 residues. Germline V gives CDR1 MNHEY, CDR2 SMNVEV (reference sequence). CDR3 nucleotides: TGTGCCAGCAGTCGGGTTGTGCAAGAGACCCAGTACTTC. It codes for CASSRVVQETQYF.

This clonotype has ten or more counts. The V and J genes are TRBV11-1 and TRBJ2-3; unclear D gene. Germline V gene data show CDR1 as SGHAT and CDR2 as FQDESV (reference sequence). The CDR3 runs to 15 residues. V was trimmed by 3 bases and J by 3 bases, leaving 13 bases between them. The CDR3, as DNA: TGTGCCAGCAGCTTTACTGGGGTCAAGACAGATACGCAGTATTTT. Translating it yields CASSFTGVKTDTQYF.

A few counts support this clonotype. A much larger clone differs from this one at a single base, so this may be a read error. CDR3 sequence (DNA): TGTGCCAGCAGGCTAGTCGGGGGTATCCAAGAGACCCAGTACTTC. Protein sequence: CASRLVGGIQETQYF. J is TRBJ2-5 and V is TRBV7-2; a weak D match, TRBD2 (6 bases). Trimming took 6 bases from V and 1 from J, leaving 15 bases between them. This CDR3 comprises 15 residues. Germline-derived CDR1 and CDR2 are SGHTA and FQGNSA.

This clonotype was observed at least ten times. A junction end diverges from the germline sequence, so it may reflect a read error. This chain links TRBV4-1 with TRBJ1-5; possibly TRBD1 for D (6 bases). The germline V gene encodes CDR1 MGHRA and CDR2 YSYEKL. The CDR3 totals 15 residues. CDR3 sequence (DNA): TGCGCCAGCAGCCAAGATGAACAGGGCAACATCATCAAGTATTTT. Its translation: CASSQDEQGNIIKYF.

In its sample, this clonotype was seen a few times. This rearrangement joins TRBV6-1 to TRBJ1-2, with 7 bases fitting TRBD1. The CDR3 loop spans 13 amino acids. Germline CDR1 is MNHNS and CDR2 is SASEGT. Losses at the gene ends were 6 bases for V and 3 bases for J; bases not matched to a gene: 4. CDR3 region: CASRAGTDYGYTF. The CDR3 DNA follows: TGTGCCAGCAGGGCCGGGACAGACTATGGCTACACCTTC.

This clonotype was seen a few times. This chain connects TRBV6-5 to TRBJ2-5; no definite D call. The V end was cut by 0 bases, the J end by 4 bases, with 12 bases between. The CDR3 is made up of 15 amino acids. From germline, CDR1 is MNHEY and CDR2 SVGAGI. For the CDR3, the DNA is TGTGCCAGCAGTTACTCGAGTGGGGTGCGAGAGACCCAGTACTTC. This codes for CASSYSSGVRETQYF.

This clonotype was seen a handful of times. The chain joins TRBV7-9 to TRBJ1-2; no firm D call. The V gene lost 5 bases and the J gene lost 5 bases, with 15 bases spanning the gap. CDR1 is SEHNR, CDR2 FQNEAQ, per germline (reference sequence). This CDR3 is built from 14 residues. CDR3 bases: TGTGCCAGCAGCAACCAGATCGCGGGGTATGGCTACACCTTC. Translated, it gives CASSNQIAGYGYTF. The variable domain in full, with the rest retrieved from reference TRBV7-9 and TRBJ1-2, is DTGVSQNPRHKITKRGQNVTFRCDPISEHNRLYWYRQTLGQGPEFLTYFQNEAQLEKSRLLSDRFSAERPKGSFSTLEIQRTEQGDSAMYLCASSNQIAGYGYTFGSGTRLTVV.

This clonotype was counted at least ten times. V and J are TRBV7-9 and TRBJ2-5; D tentatively reads TRBD1 or TRBD2 (5 bases each). The germline CDR1 and CDR2 sequences are SEHNR and FQNEAQ (reference sequence). The V end lost 5 bases, the J end lost 5 bases, and 21 bases lay between the germline ends. CDR3 length equals 16 residues. In DNA form, the CDR3 reads TGTGCCAGCAGCGGAGACGGGACGAGACATGGCGAGACCCAGTACTTC. Translation gives CASSGDGTRHGETQYF. Variable domain in full (rest from reference TRBV7-9 and TRBJ2-5): DTGVSQNPRHKITKRGQNVTFRCDPISEHNRLYWYRQTLGQGPEFLTYFQNEAQLEKSRLLSDRFSAERPKGSFSTLEIQRTEQGDSAMYLCASSGDGTRHGETQYFGPGTRLLVL.

The chain joins TRBV28 to TRBJ1-2; D is undetermined. Per germline, CDR1 MDHEN and CDR2 SYDVKM. Trimming took off 2 bases at V and 2 bases at J, with 15 bases between the two ends. There are 16 residues in the CDR3. The CDR3, as DNA: TGTGCCAGCAGTTTACCCCCTCTGGGGAGCAACTATGGCTACACCTTC. Protein sequence: CASSLPPLGSNYGYTF.